These 13 T cell receptor beta chains were all obtained from the same sample, sequenced in a study of tumor and adjacent non-tumor tissue in lung cancer. Three rounds of nested PCR, following a modified ARM-PCR protocol, produced the TCRbeta library. TCRdb redid the calling of the multiplex PCR reads with MiXCR, one entry per CDR3 protein. The table shows about 120,000 distinct CDR3 sequences, with about 66% occurring only once. RNA was extracted from bulk tissue without any cell sorting. Sequencing used lung tumor tissue. The source is a man aged 30-40 years with non-small cell lung cancer.

The gene calls are TRBV6-2 or TRBV6-3 and TRBJ2-7; 7 nucleotides line up with TRBD1. CDR3 size: 18 residues. The germline V gene encodes CDR1 MNHEY and CDR2 SVGEGT. V lost 8 bases to trimming and J lost 3 bases; unmatched junction nucleotides: 22. The CDR3 protein is CASGHSYRRGQMIYEQYF. In DNA form, the CDR3 reads TGTGCCAGCGGTCACTCGTATCGACGGGGACAGATGATCTACGAGCAGTACTTC.

About this clonotype: At one of its ends the junction is not consistent with the germline gene, which may arise from a read error. V and J are TRBV11-3 and TRBJ2-7; tentatively, D is TRBD2 (5 bases). CDR3 length equals 13 residues. Germline V gives CDR1 SGHNT, CDR2 YENEEA. CDR3 protein: CASRSFSSGEQYF. The CDR3 region has the DNA TGTGCTAGCAGGTCCTTCTCCTCGGGGGAGCAGTACTTC.

In the case of this clonotype: This sequence may be a read error, since a much larger clone differs from it by one base. This sequence joins TRBV12-3 or TRBV12-4 and TRBJ1-3; 7 bases are a match to TRBD1. The CDR3 length is 14 residues. The CDR3 loop reads CTSRGGSSGNTIYF. CDR3 DNA sequence: TGTACCAGCAGGGGGGGATCGTCGGGAAACACCATATATTTT.

Points on this clonotype: With a much larger clone just one base away, this may be a read error. J is TRBJ2-1 and V is TRBV6-5; possibly TRBD1 or TRBD2 for D (6 bases each). CDR3 length: 15 amino acids. V lost 2 bases and J lost 9, with 17 bases in between. Germline V gives CDR1 MNHEY, CDR2 SVGAGI. The CDR3 spells CASSYRGARNPEQFF. CDR3 coding DNA: TGTGCCAGCAGTTACAGGGGGGCGCGGAACCCTGAGCAGTTCTTC.

The chain joins TRBV20-1 to TRBJ2-3, with D possibly matching TRBD2 (5 bases). Looked up from germline, CDR1 is DFQATT and CDR2 is SNEGSKA (reference sequence). The CDR3 totals 12 residues. With 6 bases removed from V and 10 bases from J, the gap between germline ends came to 17 bases. CDR3 DNA: TGCAGTGCCCCCCCTAGCACGGATGCGCAGTATTTT. Its protein product is CSAPPSTDAQYF.

Of note for this clonotype: This may come from a read error, since a much larger clone is one base off. The chain is built from TRBV5-4 and TRBJ2-2; 10 positions match TRBD1. The CDR3 runs 17 residues. The germline gives CDR1 SGHNT, CDR2 YYREEE (reference sequence). CDR3 protein: CASSRGPGQGNTRELFF. CDR3 sequence (DNA): TGTGCCAGCAGCCGAGGGCCGGGACAGGGGAACACCCGGGAGCTGTTTTTT.

The chain joins TRBV6-2 or TRBV6-3 to TRBJ2-5; maybe TRBD2 (5 bases). Germline CDR1 MNHEY, CDR2 SVGEGT. This CDR3 has 19 residues. V was pared by 2 bases and J by 3 bases, with 25 bases between. CDR3 region: CASSYPLISERLPEETQYF. Here the CDR3 DNA reads TGTGCCAGCAGTTACCCCCTGATTAGCGAGCGCCTCCCAGAAGAGACCCAGTACTTC.

The chain couples TRBV7-9 to TRBJ2-1; D possibly corresponds to TRBD2 (5 bases). The V gene's germline CDR1 is SEHNR and CDR2 FQNEAQ (reference sequence). CDR3 length: 13 residues. The V and J ends lost 6 bases and 7 bases respectively, with 13 bases between them. The CDR3 sequence: CASSLRDFNEQFF. For the CDR3, the DNA is TGTGCCAGCAGTCTACGGGATTTTAATGAGCAGTTCTTC.

This clonotype is medium-sized within its sample. This sequence joins TRBV29-1 and TRBJ2-5; either TRBD1 or TRBD2 may supply D (5 bases each). The V end was cut by 8 bases, the J end by 1 base, with 11 bases between. Germline V gives CDR1 SQVTM, CDR2 ANQGSEA. This CDR3 spans 12 amino acids. CDR3 loop: CSFWDGQETQYF. The CDR3 nucleotides read TGCAGCTTCTGGGACGGCCAAGAGACCCAGTACTTC.

This clonotype was recorded only once. One base away lies a much larger clone, so this may be a sequencing read error. The rearrangement joins TRBV6-6 to TRBJ2-7; the D gene is possibly TRBD2 (5 bases). The germline gives CDR1 MNHNY, CDR2 SVGAGI (reference sequence). The CDR3 totals 13 residues. CDR3 bases: TGTGCCAGCAGTTACTCGAGGGTCTACGATCAGTACTTC. As protein: CASSYSRVYDQYF.

This clonotype has more than one count but fewer than ten. DNA for the CDR3: TGTGCCAGCAGTAGGACAGGGAGGATAACCGGGGAGCTGTTTTTT. Amino acid sequence: CASSRTGRITGELFF. The rearrangement joins TRBV12-3 or TRBV12-4 to TRBJ2-2; 8 nucleotides agree with TRBD1. The CDR3 loop spans 15 amino acids. V lost 5 bases, J lost 5 bases, and 7 bases stayed unmatched.

For this clonotype: One junction end does not reproduce the germline sequence, and a read error may be involved. This chain uses TRBV20-1 with TRBJ1-5, with a possible D match to TRBD1 (5 bases). The CDR3 length is 13 residues. The germline V gene has CDR1 DFQATT and CDR2 SNEGSKA (reference sequence). CDR3 in DNA: TGCAATGCTAGAGATCTGGGGGTCGGGCCCCAGCATTTT. It codes for CNARDLGVGPQHF.

Note on this clonotype: A much larger clone lies a single base off, so this may be a read error. The chain uses TRBV6-6 and TRBJ1-3; D gene ambiguous. The germline V and J ends were trimmed by 4 bases and 0 bases, with 22 bases remaining between them. The CDR3 runs to 19 residues. CDR1 is MNHNY, CDR2 SVGAGI, per germline (reference sequence). CDR3 in DNA: TGTGCCAGCAGTTGCTCGTATGTTAGTACGATGAGCTCTGGAAACACCATATATTTT. Translating gives CASSCSYVSTMSSGNTIYF.